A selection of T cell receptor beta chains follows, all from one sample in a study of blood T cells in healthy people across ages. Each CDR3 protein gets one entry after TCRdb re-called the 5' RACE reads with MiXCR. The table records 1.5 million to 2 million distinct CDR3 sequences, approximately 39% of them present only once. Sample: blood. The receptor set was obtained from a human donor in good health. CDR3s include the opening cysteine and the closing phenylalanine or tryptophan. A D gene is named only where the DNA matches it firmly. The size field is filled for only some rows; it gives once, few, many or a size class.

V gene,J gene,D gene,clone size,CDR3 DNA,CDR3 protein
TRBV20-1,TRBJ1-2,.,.,TGCAGTGCTAGTTCGGGGGCTAACTATGGCTACACCTTC,CSASSGANYGYTF
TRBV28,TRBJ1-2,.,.,TGTGCCAGCAGTACCCTAGGGGTAAACTATGGCTACACCTTC,CASSTLGVNYGYTF
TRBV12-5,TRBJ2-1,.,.,TGTGCTAGTGGTTCGAATGGGGGGTTCGACTCCTACAATGAGCAGTTCTTC,CASGSNGGFDSYNEQFF
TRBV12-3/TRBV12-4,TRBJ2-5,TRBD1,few,TGTGCCAGCAGTTCACGGGACAGGGGGCATGGGGAGACCCAGTACTTC,CASSSRDRGHGETQYF
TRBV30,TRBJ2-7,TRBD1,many,TGTGCCTGGAATACAGGGGGATCCTACGAGCAGTACTTC,CAWNTGGSYEQYF
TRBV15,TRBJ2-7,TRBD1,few,TGTGCCACCAGCAGAGATTCTGGGGACAGGGGAAGCACAGATACGCAGTACTTC,CATSRDSGDRGSTDTQYF
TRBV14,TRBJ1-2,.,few,TGTGCCAGCAGCCAAGATATCCAGGGAAGTTATGGCTACACCTTC,CASSQDIQGSYGYTF
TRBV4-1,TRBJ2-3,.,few,TGCGCCAGCAGCCAACCTGACCTCTCTCAGGGTGATACGCAGTATTTT,CASSQPDLSQGDTQYF
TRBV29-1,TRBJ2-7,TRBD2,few,TGCAGCGTTGACGGGGGGTACGAGCAGTACTTC,CSVDGGYEQYF
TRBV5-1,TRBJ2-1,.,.,TGCGCCAGCAGCTTGGGGAGCGCTTGCAATGAGCAGTTCTTC,CASSLGSACNEQFF
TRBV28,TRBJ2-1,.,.,TGTGCCAGCAGTTCCCCCGCGGCTTGGGGGGTCAATGAGCAGTTCTTC,CASSSPAAWGVNEQFF
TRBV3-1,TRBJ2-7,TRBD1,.,TGTGCCAGCAGCTTGCGGACAGGGAACGAGCAGTACTTC,CASSLRTGNEQYF
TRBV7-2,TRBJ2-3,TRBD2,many,TGTGCCAGCAGCCACCAAGGGGCGGGGGGCGCTAAACTCACAGATACGCAGTATTTT,CASSHQGAGGAKLTDTQYF
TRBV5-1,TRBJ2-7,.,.,TGCGCCAGCAGCTCCCATCCTACCTACGAGCAGTACTTC,CASSSHPTYEQYF
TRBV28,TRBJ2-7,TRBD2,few,TGTGCCAGCATCCTAAACCGGGGGGGGCTGTCCGAGCAGTACTTC,CASILNRGGLSEQYF
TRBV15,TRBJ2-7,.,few,TGTGCCACCAGCATGGGCCGATCAATCTCCTACGAGCAGTACTTC,CATSMGRSISYEQYF
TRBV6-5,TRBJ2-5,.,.,TGTGCCAGCAGTTACTTCAACCCAAGAGAGACCCAGTACTTC,CASSYFNPRETQYF
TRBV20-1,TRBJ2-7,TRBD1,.,TGCAGTGCTAGATCAGGGACAGGGGCTGCCATATACGAGCAGTACTTC,CSARSGTGAAIYEQYF
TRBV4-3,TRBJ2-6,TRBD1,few,TGCGCCAGCAGCCATATCAACCGGGACAGAAGGGCCAACGTCCTGACTTTC,CASSHINRDRRANVLTF
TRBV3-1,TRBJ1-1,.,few,TGTGCCAGCAGTAACCAGGGGAGGGGGAACACTGAAGCTTTCTTT,CASSNQGRGNTEAFF
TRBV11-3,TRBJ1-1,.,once,TGTGCCAGCAGCTTCAGACAGCAGAACACTGAAGCTTTCTTT,CASSFRQQNTEAFF
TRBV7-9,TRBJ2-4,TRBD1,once,TGTGCCAGCAGCCCATGGACAGGGGGCGCTGACATTCAGTACTTC,CASSPWTGGADIQYF
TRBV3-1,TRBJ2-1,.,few,TGTGCCAGCAGCCAAGGAGCTGGGGGGGCCGGAACTGAGCAGTTCTTC,CASSQGAGGAGTEQFF
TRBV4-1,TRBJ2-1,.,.,TGCGCCAGCAGCTTGACTAGTGGAGAGACCCAGTTCTTC,CASSLTSGETQFF
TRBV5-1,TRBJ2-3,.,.,TGCGCCAGCAGCTTGGGCGGAGGCGGCATCCGCACAGATACGCAGTATTTT,CASSLGGGGIRTDTQYF
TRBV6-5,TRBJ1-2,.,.,TGTGCCAGCAGTTACTCGAATAACCGGGCGTTTTATGGCTACACCTTC,CASSYSNNRAFYGYTF
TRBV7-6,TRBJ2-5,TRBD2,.,TGTGCCAGCAGCTTACCGACTAGCGGGGGGGAGACCCAGTACTTC,CASSLPTSGGETQYF
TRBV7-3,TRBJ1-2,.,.,TGTGCCAGCAGCTTAACTGGGACTACCTCCACAGACTATGGCTACACCTTC,CASSLTGTTSTDYGYTF
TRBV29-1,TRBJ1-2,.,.,TGCAGCGTTCCCAACGGACACAGGGTTGATGGCTACACCTTC,CSVPNGHRVDGYTF
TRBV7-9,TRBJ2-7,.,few,TGTGCCAGCAGCCCTAACGGCCGGACTCCCTACGAGCAGTACTTC,CASSPNGRTPYEQYF
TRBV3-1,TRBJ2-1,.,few,TGTGCCAGCAGCCAAGATCTAGGGGCCAACAATGAGCAGTTCTTC,CASSQDLGANNEQFF
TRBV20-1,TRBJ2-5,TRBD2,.,TGCAGTGCCCGCGGACTAGCGGGGGAGCGTCGAGAGACCCAGTACTTC,CSARGLAGERRETQYF
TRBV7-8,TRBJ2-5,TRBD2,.,TGTGCCAGCAGCAAGGCTAGCGGGGGGGCAAGTCATCATCGCGAGACCCAGTACTTC,CASSKASGGASHHRETQYF
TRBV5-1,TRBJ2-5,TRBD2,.,TGCGCTAGCGCTAGCGGGGGGGGAATTCAAGTCGAGACCCAGTACTTC,CASASGGGIQVETQYF
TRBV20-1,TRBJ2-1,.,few,TGCAGTGCGGTACAGGGTCGCGACAATGAGCAGTTCTTC,CSAVQGRDNEQFF
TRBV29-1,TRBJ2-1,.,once,TGCAGCGTTAATAGGGGGACGGAGACCCAGTTCTTC,CSVNRGTETQFF
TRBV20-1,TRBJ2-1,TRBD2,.,TGCAGTGCCCGGGAGGGGGGGCCTTTCAATGAGCAGTTCTTC,CSAREGGPFNEQFF
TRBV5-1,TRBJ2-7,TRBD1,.,TGCGCCAGCAGCTTGTCGGGACAGGGGACCGAGCAGTACTTC,CASSLSGQGTEQYF
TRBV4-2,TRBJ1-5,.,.,TGTGCCAGCAGCCAAGATTTAAGGGTGCAGCCCCAGCATTTT,CASSQDLRVQPQHF
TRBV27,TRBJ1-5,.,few,TGTGCCAGCAGTCCCATGGACAGCAATCAGCCCCAGCATTTT,CASSPMDSNQPQHF